The 32 T cell receptor beta chains below were found in one sample sequenced in a study of cytomegalovirus exposure and HLA in healthy donors listed by TCRdb under 2017. Libraries were built with the immunoSEQ multiplex PCR assay. For the multiplex PCR, a mixture combining 60 forward primers for TCR Vbeta segments and 13 reverse primers for TCR Jbeta segments was used. TCRdb mirrors the immuneACCESS table, restricted to in-frame sequences. Some clones are absent from its copies; in checked studies, under half trace to an unresolved V gene, and the reason for the others is unknown. Recorded for this sample are around 170,000 clones; 84% of them occurred a single time. The ten largest make up 2% to 3% of the sample. Sequenced input: PBMCs. The receptor set was obtained from a woman between 45 and 65 years old in good health and CMV-seropositive.

The chain employs TRBV5-4 and TRBJ1-6; 8 bases align to TRBD1. CDR1 is SGHNT, CDR2 YYREEE, per germline (reference sequence). Unmatched junction bases numbered 4, after V lost 4 bases and J lost 1 base. CDR3 length: 16 residues. CDR3 amino acids: CASSRTGQSYNSPLHF. DNA of the CDR3: TGTGCCAGCAGCCGGACAGGGCAATCCTATAATTCACCCCTCCACTTT.

This rearrangement joins TRBV21-1 to TRBJ2-5; TRBD2, the table's D call, lacks a check against the DNA. TRBV21-1 is noted as a pseudogene. There are 19 residues in the CDR3. The CDR3 loop is CASSKWAVRRGPSQETQYF. The DNA for the CDR3 is TGTGCCAGCAGCAAGTGGGCCGTTCGGCGGGGCCCAAGCCAAGAGACCCAGTACTTC.

The V call is TRBV30, the J call TRBJ2-7, with 12 bases that match TRBD1. V trimming: 4 bases; J trimming: 4 bases; junction bases outside the gene matches: 5. The germline CDR1 and CDR2 sequences are GTSNPN and SVGIG (reference sequence). There are 14 residues in the CDR3. Here the CDR3 DNA reads TGTGCCTGGATTCTGGGACAGGGGGCATACGAGCAGTACTTC. Protein sequence: CAWILGQGAYEQYF.

On this clone itself: Distinct nucleotide sequences in the sample also encode this CDR3. The chain carries TRBV7-3 and TRBJ1-2, with TRBD1 matching 9 bases. Per the germline V gene, CDR1 is SGHTA and CDR2 is FQGTGA. The CDR3 is 13 residues long. J lost 4 bases, V lost 6 bases, and 3 bases had no gene match. The CDR3: CASSPGQGYGYTF. CDR3 DNA: TGTGCCAGCAGTCCGGGACAGGGCTATGGCTACACCTTC. The full variable domain, rest sourced from reference TRBV7-3 and TRBJ1-2, is GAGVSQTPSNKVTEKGKYVELRCDPISGHTALYWYRQSLGQGPEFLIYFQGTGAADDSGLPNDRFFAVRPEGSVSTLKIQRTERGDSAVYLCASSPGQGYGYTFGSGTRLTVV.

V is TRBV7-2 and J is TRBJ1-2, with D perhaps TRBD1 (6 bases). Deletions cut 1 base from V and 5 bases from J, with 23 bases between. Germline V gives CDR1 SGHTA, CDR2 FQGNSA. This CDR3 has 18 residues. As DNA, the CDR3 is TGTGCCAGCAGCTTAGTTGCGGTGGCCGGGACACCTCTTTATGGCTACACCTTC. Translating it yields CASSLVAVAGTPLYGYTF.

The rearrangement links TRBV6-7 to TRBJ2-2, with 8 bases matching TRBD1. TRBV6-7 is labeled an ORF, and its function is uncertain. This CDR3 contains 17 residues. V lost 4 bases and J lost 4; bases outside the gene matches: 11. CDR3 sequence: CASSSGLGTGPTGELFF. The CDR3 bases are TGTGCCAGCAGTTCCGGCCTCGGGACAGGTCCCACCGGGGAGCTGTTTTTT.

Note on this clone: A read error may produce the germline difference seen at one junction end. The V gene is TRBV7-9, the J gene TRBJ2-3, with D perhaps TRBD1 (5 bases). CDR1 is SEHNR and CDR2 is FQNEAQ in the germline V gene (reference sequence). The CDR3 is made up of 16 amino acids. The CDR3 coding sequence is TGTTCCAGCAGCTTTCCGACAGACACCTACACAGATACGCAGTATTTT. The encoded protein is CSSSFPTDTYTDTQYF. The full variable domain, completed using reference TRBV7-9 and TRBJ2-3, is DTGVSQNPRHKITKRGQNVTFRCDPISEHNRLYWYRQTLGQGPEFLTYFQNEAQLEKSRLLSDRFSAERPKGSFSTLEIQRTEQGDSAMYLCSSSFPTDTYTDTQYFGPGTRLTVL.

This rearrangement joins TRBV5-6 to TRBJ2-5; 9 bases are shared with TRBD1. V lost 4 bases, J lost 5 bases, and 9 bases stayed unmatched. The CDR3 runs to 15 residues. Germline-derived CDR1 and CDR2 are SGHDT and YYEEEE. The DNA of the CDR3 is TGTGCCAGCAGCCGGGGGGACAGGGTAGGCGAGACCCAGTACTTC. Residues: CASSRGDRVGETQYF.

The J gene is TRBJ1-1, the V gene TRBV6-4; D is unclear. The germline CDR1 and CDR2 sequences are MRHNA and SNTAGT. The V gene lost 4 bases and the J gene lost 4 bases, with 10 bases spanning the gap. The CDR3 has 13 residues. CDR3: CASSVDLSTEAFF. The CDR3 coding sequence is TGTGCCAGCAGTGTAGATCTGAGCACTGAAGCTTTCTTT.

The chain has TRBV19 and TRBJ2-2; TRBD1 aligns across 10 bases. The CDR3 contains 14 residues. Trimming cost V 6 bases and J 5 bases; bases outside gene matches: 3. Germline CDR1 and CDR2: LNHDA and SQIVND (reference sequence). This chain's CDR3 is CASRTGGETGELFF. The CDR3 DNA reads as TGTGCCAGTAGGACAGGGGGCGAGACCGGGGAGCTGTTTTTT.

The chain couples TRBV7-2 to TRBJ2-1; D call uncertain. The germline V and J ends were trimmed by 5 bases and 5 bases, with 10 bases remaining between them. The V gene's germline CDR1 is SGHTA and CDR2 FQGNSA. CDR3 length equals 13 residues. The CDR3 loop is CASSLYPHNEQFF. In DNA form, the CDR3 reads TGTGCCAGCAGCCTCTACCCCCACAATGAGCAGTTCTTC.

The chain carries TRBV11-2 and TRBJ1-6, with D perhaps TRBD1 (5 bases). This CDR3 has 18 amino acids. With 2 bases removed from V and 1 base from J, the gap between germline ends came to 15 bases. Germline values: CDR1 SGHAT, CDR2 FQNNGV. CDR3 residues: CASSLTPGGRSYNSPLHF. In DNA, the CDR3 is TGTGCCAGCAGCTTAACCCCGGGGGGAAGGTCCTATAATTCACCCCTCCACTTT.

V usage is TRBV10-3 and J usage is TRBJ2-7, with D possibly being TRBD1 (6 bases). This CDR3 comprises 12 residues. V shed 8 bases and J shed 4 bases, with 12 bases lying between them. CDR1 and CDR2 (germline): ENHRY, SYGVKD. The CDR3 DNA sequence: TGTGCCATCGCAGGGGCAGGTTACGAGCAGTACTTC. Protein: CAIAGAGYEQYF.

The chain has TRBV11-2 and TRBJ1-1; tentative D call: TRBD1 (6 bases). CDR1 and CDR2 from the germline V gene are SGHAT and FQNNGV. The CDR3 is 13 residues long. V was shortened by 6 bases and J by 5 bases, with 13 bases between the two germline ends. In DNA form, the CDR3 reads TGTGCCAGCAGGTTCGAGGGGGGGACTGAAGCTTTCTTT. Its translation: CASRFEGGTEAFF.

The J gene is TRBJ2-5, the V gene TRBV19, with 8 bases matching TRBD2. J lost 5 bases, V lost 3 bases, and 11 bases had no gene match. Per the germline V gene, CDR1 is LNHDA and CDR2 is SQIVND (reference sequence). There are 16 residues in the CDR3. The CDR3 DNA reads TGTGCCAGTAGTATCAGGCTAGCGGGTGTCCGGGAGACCCAGTACTTC. Translation gives CASSIRLAGVRETQYF.

This clone was picked up a small number of times. In DNA, the CDR3 is TGTGCCAGCAGCTTATTTCGGGATCTAGGTTACGAGCAGTACTTC. Its protein product is CASSLFRDLGYEQYF. V usage is TRBV7-8 and J usage is TRBJ2-7, with D tentatively TRBD2 (5 bases). The germline gives CDR1 SGHVS, CDR2 FQNEAQ. Trimming stripped 2 bases from V and 4 bases from J, with 15 bases between. The length of the CDR3 is 15 residues.

The rearrangement uses TRBV2 and TRBJ1-2; D may be TRBD1 (5 bases). Germline CDR1 is SNHLY and CDR2 is FYNNEI. The V and J ends lost 6 bases and 4 bases respectively, with 18 bases between them. The CDR3 is 15 residues long. CDR3 amino acids: CASREGWGVGYGYTF. CDR3 nucleotide sequence: TGTGCCAGCAGAGAGGGTTGGGGGGTGGGCTATGGCTACACCTTC.

This sequence joins TRBV4-1 and TRBJ2-6, with D perhaps TRBD1 (5 bases). The CDR3 spans 17 residues. The V and J ends lost 3 bases and 0 bases respectively, with 12 bases between them. Germline assignment: CDR1 MGHRA and CDR2 YSYEKL. CDR3 coding DNA: TGCGCCAGCAGCCAGGGTGGGGCTGTCTCTGGGGCCAACGTCCTGACTTTC. As protein: CASSQGGAVSGANVLTF.

The chain combines TRBV7-3 with TRBJ1-1; 8 bases agree with TRBD1. This CDR3 is built from 18 residues. After removal of 3 bases from V and 1 base from J, the junction contained 13 bases not matched to a gene. CDR1 and CDR2 (germline): SGHTA, FQGTGA. CDR3 protein: CASSFVQGGRGSNTEAFF. The CDR3 nucleotides read TGTGCCAGCAGCTTTGTACAGGGGGGCCGCGGGTCGAACACTGAAGCTTTCTTT.

This rearrangement joins TRBV18 to TRBJ2-2, with 7 positions matching TRBD1. Germline assignment: CDR1 KGHSH and CDR2 LQKENI. V shed 1 base, J shed 7 bases, and the junction held 9 bases outside the gene matches. The CDR3 spans 16 residues. In nucleotides, the CDR3 is TGTGCCAGCTCACCACAACGACAGGGAGTAGGCGGGGAGCTGTTTTTT. It codes for CASSPQRQGVGGELFF.

This sequence joins TRBV4-1 and TRBJ1-5; D remains ambiguous. Trimming stripped 0 bases from V and 2 bases from J, with 5 bases between. CDR1 and CDR2 from the germline V gene are MGHRA and YSYEKL. The CDR3 consists of 14 residues. The chain's CDR3 is CASSQETGNQPQHF. The CDR3 nucleotides are TGCGCCAGCAGCCAAGAAACAGGCAATCAGCCCCAGCATTTT.

The chain recombines TRBV5-4 with TRBJ1-2; TRBD1 aligns across 8 bases. The V segment lost 4 bases and the J segment 2 bases; nucleotides outside the gene matches: 13. In germline, CDR1 is SGHNT, CDR2 YYREEE (reference sequence). CDR3 size: 17 residues. CDR3 in amino acids: CASSPGQAANVNYGYTF. In DNA, the CDR3 is TGTGCCAGCAGCCCGGGACAGGCCGCGAATGTAAACTATGGCTACACCTTC.

The gene calls are TRBV11-2 and TRBJ2-7; possibly TRBD2 for D (6 bases). CDR1 and CDR2 (germline): SGHAT, FQNNGV. This CDR3 has 15 residues. The V end lost 3 bases, the J end lost 3 bases, and 15 bases lay between the germline ends. CDR3 sequence (DNA): TGTGCCAGCAGCTTGGAGGGACGGACCGACTACGAGCAGTACTTC. Its protein is CASSLEGRTDYEQYF.

The J gene is TRBJ2-7, the V gene TRBV27; D ambiguous. This CDR3 has 17 amino acids. V lost 0 bases to trimming and J lost 7 bases, with 22 bases between them. The germline CDR1 and CDR2 sequences are MNHEY and SMNVEV (reference sequence). In nucleotides, the CDR3 is TGTGCCAGCAGTTTATCAATCGATTCGGTTTCTCCTAGGGAGCAGTACTTC. It is translated as CASSLSIDSVSPREQYF.

The rearrangement joins TRBV10-1 to TRBJ1-5; possibly TRBD1 for D (5 bases). Germline CDR1 is WNHNN and CDR2 is SYGVQD (reference sequence). The CDR3 has 18 residues. Trimming left V 7 bases short and J 0 bases short, with 22 bases between. The CDR3 loop is CASKGSPSGDYSNQPQHF. The DNA for the CDR3 is TGCGCCAGCAAAGGATCCCCCTCGGGGGATTATAGCAATCAGCCCCAGCATTTT.

The rearrangement joins TRBV9 to TRBJ2-7; 10 bases are a match to TRBD2. Trimming at V came to 3 bases and at J to 7 bases, leaving 1 base not matched to a gene. Germline CDR1 and CDR2: SGDLS and YYNGEE. CDR3 length equals 12 residues. CDR3 amino acids: CASSEAGGEQYF. The CDR3, as DNA: TGTGCCAGCAGCGAAGCGGGGGGGGAGCAGTACTTC.

This chain links TRBV5-4 with TRBJ2-3; 7 bases are a match to TRBD2. The V segment lost 3 bases and the J segment 2 bases; nucleotides outside the gene matches: 3. CDR1 is SGHNT, CDR2 YYREEE, per germline (reference sequence). The CDR3 is made up of 14 amino acids. For the CDR3, the DNA is TGTGCCAGCAGCTCGCGGGGGACCACAGATACGCAGTATTTT. It is translated as CASSSRGTTDTQYF.

This clone appeared a single time. The gene calls are TRBV6-5 and TRBJ2-5, with D possibly being TRBD2 (5 bases). Germline V lookup: CDR1 MNHEY, CDR2 SVGAGI. CDR3 size: 13 residues. Deletions cut 5 bases from V and 5 bases from J, with 12 bases between. The CDR3 protein is CASSVVEGETQYF. The CDR3 coding sequence is TGTGCCAGCAGTGTCGTAGAGGGCGAGACCCAGTACTTC.

The chain recombines TRBV5-4 with TRBJ2-2, with 8 nucleotides matching TRBD1. CDR3 length: 16 amino acids. Germline V lookup: CDR1 SGHNT, CDR2 YYREEE (reference sequence). The trim removed 2 bases at V and 7 bases at J, leaving 10 bases unmatched. CDR3: CASSFGDRGYGGELFF. CDR3 bases: TGTGCCAGCAGCTTCGGCGACAGGGGTTATGGCGGGGAGCTGTTTTTT.

The chain employs TRBV9 and TRBJ2-5; 8 positions agree with TRBD2. The V gene end was trimmed by 6 bases and the J gene end by 5 bases; junction bases not matched to a gene: 9. Germline loops: CDR1 SGDLS, CDR2 YYNGEE. This CDR3 is built from 14 residues. The CDR3 nucleotides are TGTGCCAGCAATGGTGCGGGGGGTTCGGAGACCCAGTACTTC. Its translation: CASNGAGGSETQYF.

The chain is built from TRBV7-9 and TRBJ1-2; TRBD1 matches 7 bases. This CDR3 spans 16 amino acids. V gave up 2 bases and J gave up 6 bases; unmatched junction bases: 12. Looked up from germline, CDR1 is SEHNR and CDR2 is FQNEAQ (reference sequence). This CDR3 reads CASSLRGRGRYDGYTF. Here the CDR3 DNA reads TGTGCCAGCAGCTTAAGGGGGCGCGGCAGGTATGATGGCTACACCTTC.

This chain joins TRBV7-9 and TRBJ1-5; 8 bases line up with TRBD1. Unmatched junction bases numbered 13, after V lost 5 bases and J lost 1 base. Per the germline V gene, CDR1 is SEHNR and CDR2 is FQNEAQ (reference sequence). CDR3 size: 18 residues. The CDR3 DNA follows: TGTGCCAGCAGCGCCTTGGGGGGGGCAGGGGGCAGCAATCAGCCCCAGCATTTT. Amino acid sequence: CASSALGGAGGSNQPQHF.